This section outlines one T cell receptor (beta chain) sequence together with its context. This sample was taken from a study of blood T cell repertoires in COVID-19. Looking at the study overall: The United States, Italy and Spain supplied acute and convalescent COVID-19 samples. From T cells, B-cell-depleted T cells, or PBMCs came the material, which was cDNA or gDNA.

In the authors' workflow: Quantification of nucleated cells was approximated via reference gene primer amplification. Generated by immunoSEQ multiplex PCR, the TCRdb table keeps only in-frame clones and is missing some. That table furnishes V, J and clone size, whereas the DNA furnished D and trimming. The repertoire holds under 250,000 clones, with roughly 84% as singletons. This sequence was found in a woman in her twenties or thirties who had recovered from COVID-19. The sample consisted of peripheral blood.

CDR3 region: CASSAEDAIQYF. CDR3 sequence (DNA): TGTGCCAGCAGCGCAGAGGATGCCATTCAGTACTTC. V usage is TRBV5-4 and J usage is TRBJ2-4, with no clear D. V lost 4 bases and J lost 9, with 11 bases in between. The CDR3 spans 12 residues. CDR1 and CDR2 (germline): SGHNT, YYREEE (reference sequence). The full variable domain, with the rest looked up from reference TRBV5-4 and TRBJ2-4, is ETGVTQSPTHLIKTRGQQVTLRCSSQSGHNTVSWYQQALGQGPQFIFQYYREEENGRGNFPPRFSGLQFPNYSSELNVNALELDDSALYLCASSAEDAIQYFGAGTRLSVL.